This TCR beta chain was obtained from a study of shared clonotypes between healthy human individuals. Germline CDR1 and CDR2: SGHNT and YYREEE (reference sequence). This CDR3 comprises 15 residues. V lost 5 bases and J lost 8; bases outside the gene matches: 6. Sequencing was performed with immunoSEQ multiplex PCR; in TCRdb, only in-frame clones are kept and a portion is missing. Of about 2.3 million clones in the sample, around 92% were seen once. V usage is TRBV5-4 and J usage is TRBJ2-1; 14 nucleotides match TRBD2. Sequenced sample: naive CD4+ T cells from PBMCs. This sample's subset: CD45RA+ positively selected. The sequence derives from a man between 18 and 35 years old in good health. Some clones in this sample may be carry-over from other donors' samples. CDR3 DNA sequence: TGTGCCAGCAGTACGACTAGCGGGAGGGCCCATGAGCAGTTCTTC. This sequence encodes CASSTTSGRAHEQFF.